This T cell receptor (beta chain) was profiled in a study of blood T cell repertoires in COVID-19. The germline gives CDR1 MGHRA, CDR2 YSYEKL. This CDR3 region has 12 residues. V was clipped by 3 bases and J by 4 bases, with 3 bases between them. This study enrolled people aged about 18 to 100 from about two dozen US geographic areas. Recovery meant two consecutive negative NP/OP PCR tests, professional clearance, or resolved symptoms. Assay used: immunoSEQ multiplex PCR; TCRdb lists only in-frame clones, some missing. The sample includes 250,000 to 300,000 clones, 70% to 90% of them seen just once. Input material: PBMCs or T cells enriched from blood (not recorded which). The clonotype originates from a woman aged 50 to 60 who had recovered from COVID-19. This chain links TRBV4-1 with TRBJ2-2; no reliable D call. The CDR3 nucleotides are TGCGCCAGCAGCCACCTCACCGGGGAGCTGTTTTTT. Protein product: CASSHLTGELFF.